This T cell receptor beta chain comes out of a study of regulatory T cells in long-lasting Graves disease. Specified time point: newly diagnosed GD, antithyroid drugs for less than 3 months. The TCR library was prepared using RNA isolated from PBMCs. CDR3 size: 17 residues. Germline values: CDR1 MNHEY, CDR2 SMNVEV (reference sequence). Regarding this clonotype: A junction end diverges from the germline sequence, so it may reflect a read error.

CDR3 regions were amplified by Arm-PCR using iRepertoire HTBI primers to build TCR beta libraries. TCRdb used MiXCR to reprocess the multiplex PCR reads, holding one entry per CDR3 protein. The sample lists over 400,000 distinct CDR3 sequences, approximately 14% occurring once. A further study also used this sample, focusing on T cells in Graves' hyperthyroidism and ophthalmopathy. That paper notes: Participants, patients aged 18 to 65, had newly diagnosed hyperthyroidism with a duration under 2 months. Diagnosis relied on clinical symptoms, serum thyroxine and TRAb, thyroid ultrasound and orbital computed tomography.

The sample consisted of peripheral blood mononuclear cells (PBMCs), taken at new diagnosis, from a patient treated with antithyroid drugs. The receptor comes from a woman in her forties or fifties with Graves disease. The chain has TRBV27 and TRBJ2-7, with a weak D call TRBD2 (7 bases). In nucleotides, the CDR3 is TGTGTCAGCAGAGCCCCCGGGGAGAGGGGGGGAACCTACGAGCAGTACTTC. The encoded protein is CVSRAPGERGGTYEQYF.